This T cell receptor (beta chain) appears in the sequencing data of a study of OX40 agonist ivuxolimab in advanced cancers. General observations from the study: Expanded peripheral T cells had an undetermined antigen specificity.

The CDR3 spans 15 residues. Trimming cost V 2 bases and J 8 bases; bases outside gene matches: 11. Germline assignment: CDR1 LNHDA and CDR2 SQIVND (reference sequence). For this clone: The antigen remains unidentified.

Measured with immunoSEQ multiplex PCR; TCRdb has only the in-frame clones, and not every one. The sample gives more than 15,000 clones, roughly 80% of which show up once; around 3.1% is in the top ten. The clonotype originates from an adult with an advanced solid tumor such as melanoma, head and neck, liver or kidney cancer. The sample consisted of CD4+ or CD8+ T cells sorted from blood, taken in a trial of the OX40 agonist ivuxolimab. The rearrangement links TRBV19 to TRBJ1-2; 7 nucleotides match TRBD1. Here the CDR3 DNA reads TGTGCCAGTAGTATACTGGCCGACAGGGCTAAGGGCTACACCTTC. It is translated as CASSILADRAKGYTF.